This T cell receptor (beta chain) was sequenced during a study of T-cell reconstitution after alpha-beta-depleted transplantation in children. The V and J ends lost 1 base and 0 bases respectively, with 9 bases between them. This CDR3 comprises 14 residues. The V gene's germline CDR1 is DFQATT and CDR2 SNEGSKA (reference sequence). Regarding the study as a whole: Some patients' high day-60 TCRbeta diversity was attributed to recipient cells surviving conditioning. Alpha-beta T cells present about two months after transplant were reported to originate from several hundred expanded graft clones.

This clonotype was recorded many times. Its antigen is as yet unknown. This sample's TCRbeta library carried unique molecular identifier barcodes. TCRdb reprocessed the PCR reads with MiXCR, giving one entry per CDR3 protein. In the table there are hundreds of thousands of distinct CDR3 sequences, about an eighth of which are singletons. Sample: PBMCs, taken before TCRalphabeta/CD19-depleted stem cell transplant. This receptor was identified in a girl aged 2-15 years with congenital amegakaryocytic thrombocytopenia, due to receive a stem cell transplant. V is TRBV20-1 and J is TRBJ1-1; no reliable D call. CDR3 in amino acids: CSARVPFVNTEAFF. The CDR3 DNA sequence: TGCAGTGCTAGAGTGCCTTTTGTGAACACTGAAGCTTTCTTT.